This T cell receptor beta chain was recovered during a study of T cell responses to AZD1222 COVID-19 vaccine. Findings and limits, study-wide: Only 5 or 6 people who got AZD1222 tested seropositive at baseline.

V was cut by 4 bases and J by 0 bases, with 13 bases left in between. Germline V gives CDR1 MNHNY, CDR2 SVGAGI (reference sequence). This CDR3 spans 16 amino acids. About this clone itself: Its antigen is still unknown.

Pooled samples include second doses given at about 4 or 12 weeks. The data were produced by immunoSEQ multiplex PCR, yet TCRdb's version contains in-frame clones alone and is incomplete. The sample holds about 75,000 clones, about nine tenths seen once. Sequencing used peripheral blood, obtained 28 days after the second AZD1222 dose. The clonotype comes from an adult who received the AZD1222 COVID-19 vaccine. J is TRBJ1-5 and V is TRBV6-6, with D maybe TRBD1 (6 bases). CDR3 sequence reads: CASSWGTRISNQPQHF. The CDR3 DNA sequence: TGTGCCAGCAGTTGGGGGACAAGAATTAGCAATCAGCCCCAGCATTTT.